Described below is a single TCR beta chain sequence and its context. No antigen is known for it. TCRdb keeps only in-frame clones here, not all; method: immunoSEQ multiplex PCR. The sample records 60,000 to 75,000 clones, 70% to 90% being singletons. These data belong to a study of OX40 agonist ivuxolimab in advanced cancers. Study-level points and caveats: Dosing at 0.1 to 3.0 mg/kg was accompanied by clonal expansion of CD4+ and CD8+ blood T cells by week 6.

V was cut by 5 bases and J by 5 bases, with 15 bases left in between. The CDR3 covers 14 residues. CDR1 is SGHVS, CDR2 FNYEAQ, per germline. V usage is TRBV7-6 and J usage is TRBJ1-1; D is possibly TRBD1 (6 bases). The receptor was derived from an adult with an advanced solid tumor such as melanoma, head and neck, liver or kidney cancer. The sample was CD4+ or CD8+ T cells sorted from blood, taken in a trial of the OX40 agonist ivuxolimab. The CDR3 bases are TGTGCCAGCAGCATCCTTTCAGGGGAAACTGAAGCTTTCTTT. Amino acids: CASSILSGETEAFF.